This TCR beta chain was captured by sequencing in a study of immune characterization of retroperitoneal liposarcoma. This CDR3 is 14 amino acids long. V was cut by 6 bases and J by 4 bases, with 12 bases left in between. Per the germline V gene, CDR1 is MNHNS and CDR2 is SASEGT. Via MiXCR, TCRdb re-called the PCR reads, giving one row per CDR3 protein. The table records about 3,000 distinct CDR3 sequences, around 50% of them present only once. Sequenced: tumor tissue. The V and J genes are TRBV6-1 and TRBJ1-4; tentatively, D is TRBD1 (5 bases). The clonotype comes from a male donor with retroperitoneal liposarcoma. The CDR3 DNA reads as TGTGCCAGCAGCGATCGGGGCCTTAATGAAAAACTGTTTTTT. Translating gives CASSDRGLNEKLFF.